This T cell receptor (beta chain) was observed in a study of blood T cell repertoires in COVID-19. Looking at the study overall: PBMCs, B-cell-depleted T cells, or T cells were the source of the cDNA or gDNA that made up the material.

Methods used by the authors: Reference gene primer amplification in the assay estimated nucleated cell counts. Profiling relied on immunoSEQ multiplex PCR, and the TCRdb table lists in-frame clones only, not all of them. D and trimming come from the DNA, and the V and J calls and clone size come from that table. The sample lists under 150,000 clones; approximately 89% were seen once. This CDR3 has 15 residues. Trimming removed 3 bases from V and 3 bases from J; junction bases left unmatched: 5. Per the germline V gene, CDR1 is SGHTA and CDR2 is FQGNSA. The sequenced sample consisted of peripheral blood. This chain connects TRBV7-2 to TRBJ2-1; 7 positions match TRBD2. The sequence came from a human donor in a cohort sampled during active COVID-19. Here the CDR3 DNA reads TGTGCCAGCAGCTTGGGCGGGGGTAACTACAATGAGCAGTTCTTC. Its protein product is CASSLGGGNYNEQFF.